One and the same sample provided the 10 T cell receptor beta chains below, sequenced in a study of beta chain features in type 1 diabetes. Expressed TCRB transcripts were sequenced, since all the RNA that had been isolated was reverse transcribed. Profiled with immunoSEQ multiplex PCR; TCRdb holds only in-frame clones, not every one. This table has hundreds of thousands of clones, about a tenth appearing once. Antigens of these TCRs are unknown. Study findings and constraints: Moderate yet significant TCRB CDR3 shortening was seen in Type 1 diabetes patients in all four CD4+ subsets.

Specimen: central memory CD4+ T cells from blood. These receptors all stem from a man younger than 40 with type 1 diabetes.

This clone has more than one count but fewer than ten. The chain carries TRBV5-1 and TRBJ1-1; the D gene is possibly TRBD1 (5 bases). The V end lost 0 bases, the J end lost 5 bases, and 17 bases lay between the germline ends. Germline-derived CDR1 and CDR2 are SGHRS and YFSETQ. The CDR3 consists of 16 residues. The CDR3 DNA is TGCGCCAGCAGCTTGGGGGACCACATATTGAGGACTGAAGCTTTCTTT. The encoded protein is CASSLGDHILRTEAFF.

The chain carries TRBV6-1 and TRBJ1-1; 7 positions agree with TRBD1. The CDR3 has 14 amino acids. Trimming took 5 bases from V and 2 from J; bases not matched to a gene: 5. Germline V lookup: CDR1 MNHNS, CDR2 SASEGT. The CDR3 DNA follows: TGTGCCAGCAGTCGAAGACAGGGAAACACTGAAGCTTTCTTT. It specifies CASSRRQGNTEAFF.

This clone showed up many times. The chain is built from TRBV5-4 and TRBJ2-3, with a tentative D call TRBD2 (6 bases). The germline CDR1 and CDR2 sequences are SGHNT and YYREEE (reference sequence). This CDR3 comprises 16 residues. Trimming pared 4 bases from V and 4 bases from J, leaving 19 bases between. CDR3 nucleotide sequence: TGTGCCAGCAGCGCCCGTGAAGGGCGGGGAGCAGATACGCAGTATTTT. Its translation: CASSAREGRGADTQYF. Using reference TRBV5-4 and TRBJ2-3 for the parts outside the CDR3, the full variable domain is ETGVTQSPTHLIKTRGQQVTLRCSSQSGHNTVSWYQQALGQGPQFIFQYYREEENGRGNFPPRFSGLQFPNYSSELNVNALELDDSALYLCASSAREGRGADTQYFGPGTRLTVL.

This clone has only a few counts. This chain joins TRBV7-2 and TRBJ2-2; D is unresolved. The CDR3 covers 13 residues. V lost 3 bases to trimming and J lost 6 bases, with 8 bases between them. Germline assignment: CDR1 SGHTA and CDR2 FQGNSA. CDR3 nucleotide sequence: TGTGCCAGCAGCTTCATAGTACCCGGGGAGCTGTTTTTT. It codes for CASSFIVPGELFF.

The rearrangement uses TRBV11-2 and TRBJ1-2, with D maybe TRBD1 (5 bases). The CDR3 is 16 residues long. Between the trimmed V and J ends, which lost 6 bases and 4 bases, there was a span of 21 bases. The germline CDR1 and CDR2 sequences are SGHAT and FQNNGV. The CDR3 DNA reads as TGTGCCAGCAGTTCCTTGAGAGGGGTGGGAGCCTATGGCTACACCTTC. This translates into CASSSLRGVGAYGYTF.

This clone turned up a few times. The gene calls are TRBV4-2 and TRBJ2-3; 8 bases line up with TRBD2. The CDR3 consists of 16 residues. The trim removed 3 bases at V and 0 bases at J, leaving 5 bases unmatched. Per the germline V gene, CDR1 is LGHNA and CDR2 is YNFKEQ. CDR3 coding DNA: TGTGCCAGCAGCCAGTTAAGCGGGGGTAGCACAGATACGCAGTATTTT. It codes for CASSQLSGGSTDTQYF.

This clone was seen a few times. The chain uses TRBV18 and TRBJ2-1, with TRBD1 matching 7 bases. The V gene end was trimmed by 2 bases and the J gene end by 0 bases; junction bases not matched to a gene: 4. The CDR3 covers 16 residues. The V gene's germline CDR1 is KGHSH and CDR2 LQKENI. CDR3: CASSPTGVSSYNEQFF. The DNA of the CDR3 is TGTGCCAGCTCACCAACAGGGGTAAGCTCCTACAATGAGCAGTTCTTC.

This clone occurred a few times. The chain recombines TRBV5-1 with TRBJ1-4; possible D gene TRBD1, 5 bases. Germline CDR1 reads SGHRS; CDR2 reads YFSETQ. V lost 4 bases and J lost 8, with 18 bases in between. The CDR3 runs 15 residues. DNA for the CDR3: TGCGCCAGCAGCCCTGGGGCCTCTTTCTCAGAAAAACTGTTTTTT. It is translated as CASSPGASFSEKLFF.

This sequence joins TRBV5-1 and TRBJ2-5; 10 positions match TRBD2. The V and J ends lost 4 bases and 5 bases, in that order; junction bases with no gene match: 11. The V gene's germline CDR1 is SGHRS and CDR2 YFSETQ. CDR3 length: 16 residues. CDR3 nucleotides: TGCGCCAGCAGCCTATCGCCTAGCGGGGGTCTTGAGACCCAGTACTTC. It codes for CASSLSPSGGLETQYF.

This chain connects TRBV5-1 to TRBJ2-5, with a weak D call TRBD2 (7 bases). This CDR3 has 15 amino acids. Germline V gene lookup returns CDR1 SGHRS and CDR2 YFSETQ. Trimming removed 1 base from V and 4 bases from J, with 14 bases in between. CDR3 sequence: CASSLIEGEGETQYF. For the CDR3, the DNA is TGCGCCAGCAGCTTGATTGAGGGGGAGGGAGAGACCCAGTACTTC.